The sequence of this TCR beta chain was determined in a study of glioma-infiltrating T cells after dendritic cell vaccination. The PCR used 60 V beta and 13 J beta primers. Measured with immunoSEQ multiplex PCR; TCRdb has only the in-frame clones, and not every one. The table has roughly 100,000 clones, roughly 76% seen once. V was pared by 0 bases and J by 1 base, with 4 bases of the junction left unmatched. CDR1 and CDR2 from the germline V gene are SGHRS and YFSETQ. The CDR3 extends over 17 amino acids. Only patients with spare fresh-frozen tumor and over two years of follow-up were included. The receptor comes from a human donor with glioblastoma. The V gene is TRBV5-1, the J gene TRBJ2-1; TRBD2 aligns across 10 bases. The material was blood, obtained before dendritic cell vaccination. For the CDR3, the DNA is TGCGCCAGCAGCTTGGCTCTAGCGGGGGTATCCTACAATGAGCAGTTCTTC. Its protein product is CASSLALAGVSYNEQFF.